A single sample is the source of the 5 T cell receptor beta chains below, sequenced in a study of T cells in Graves' hyperthyroidism and ophthalmopathy (dated by TCRdb to between 2019 and 2020). The protocol used for the library was multiplex PCR. TCRdb shows the sequencer as Illumina HiSeq 2000. Amplification of TCR beta CDR3 regions was carried out from RNA transcripts. The first round of RT-PCR for the TCR CDR3 was performed with the HTBI primer set and the Qiagen OneStep RT-PCR kit. Through fastp at Q25 and MiXCR, TCRdb rebuilt clones from the public reads, retaining in-frame beta chains. Merged by CDR3 protein, the rows form single entries marked with the most common genes and DNA. The sample table lists 300,000 to 400,000 distinct CDR3 sequences, roughly 15% of them with a count of one. Around 19% of the sample is held by the ten biggest clonotypes. Sequencing input: blood. The receptors shown here come from a woman aged 25 to 39 with Graves' ophthalmopathy.

This clonotype appeared a few times. The V and J genes are TRBV29-1 and TRBJ1-2, with 11 bases that match TRBD1. The ends lost 1 base at V and 2 bases at J; junction bases unmatched: 3. CDR1 and CDR2 (germline): SQVTM, ANQGSEA. The CDR3 covers 15 residues. The CDR3 DNA reads as TGCAGCGTTGAAGGGGGACAGGGGGTCAACTATGGCTACACCTTC. Protein product: CSVEGGQGVNYGYTF.

Many counts were recorded for this clonotype. This chain connects TRBV20-1 to TRBJ2-5, with a possible D match to TRBD2 (6 bases). CDR1 and CDR2 from the germline V gene are DFQATT and SNEGSKA (reference sequence). V shed 6 bases and J shed 0 bases, with 11 bases lying between them. The CDR3 loop spans 13 amino acids. The CDR3 sequence: CSAGTGDQETQYF. The CDR3 bases are TGCAGTGCAGGGACGGGGGACCAAGAGACCCAGTACTTC.

This clonotype was recorded many times. The rearrangement joins TRBV20-1 to TRBJ2-1; 7 positions match TRBD2. V gave up 0 bases and J gave up 8 bases; unmatched junction bases: 13. In germline, CDR1 is DFQATT, CDR2 SNEGSKA (reference sequence). This CDR3 has 16 residues. This CDR3 reads CSARDLTGTIRDEQFF. In DNA, the CDR3 is TGCAGTGCTAGAGATCTGACCGGGACTATAAGGGATGAGCAGTTCTTC.

This clonotype was counted at least ten times. This chain links TRBV7-9 with TRBJ2-3, with 15 positions matching TRBD2. The CDR3 loop spans 17 amino acids. J was trimmed by 4 bases and V by 3 bases; bases with no gene match: 5. CDR1 and CDR2 (germline): SEHNR, FQNEAQ (reference sequence). The CDR3 sequence: CASSLGLAGGWADTQYF. The CDR3 DNA reads as TGTGCCAGCAGCTTGGGACTAGCGGGGGGCTGGGCAGATACGCAGTATTTT.

This clonotype was observed many times. The chain uses TRBV5-5 and TRBJ2-7; TRBD2 matches at 7 bases. The V and J ends lost 6 bases and 6 bases, in that order; junction bases with no gene match: 12. Germline V gives CDR1 SGHKS, CDR2 YYEKEE (reference sequence). The CDR3 loop spans 14 amino acids. The CDR3 sequence is CASTLGGSLAEQYF. DNA for the CDR3: TGTGCCAGCACCCTGGGGGGGAGTCTTGCCGAGCAGTACTTC.